Below, 25 T cell receptor beta chains from the same sample are listed, as sequenced in a study of OX40 agonist ivuxolimab in advanced cancers. Only in-frame clones appear in the TCRdb table, and some are missing; sequencing was by immunoSEQ multiplex PCR. The sample consists of 68,000 or so clones, around 93% of them appearing once. This specimen was CD4+ or CD8+ T cells sorted from blood, taken in a trial of the OX40 agonist ivuxolimab. The receptor set was obtained from an adult with an advanced solid tumor such as melanoma, head and neck, liver or kidney cancer.

The rearrangement links TRBV6-5 to TRBJ2-3, with D possibly being TRBD2 (6 bases). V dropped 5 bases and J dropped 3 bases, with 6 bases sitting between them. CDR1 and CDR2 (germline): MNHEY, SVGAGI. There are 12 residues in the CDR3. CDR3 region: CASSGGTDTQYF. CDR3 bases: TGTGCCAGCAGTGGAGGGACAGATACGCAGTATTTT.

The V and J genes are TRBV15 and TRBJ2-7, with D hard to call. V was shortened by 0 bases and J by 7 bases, with 16 bases between the two germline ends. Germline CDR1 LNHNV, CDR2 YYDKDF (reference sequence). CDR3 length: 15 amino acids. CDR3 nucleotides: TGTGCCACCAGCAGAGATCTTGGTAGACTGGCAGAGCAGTACTTC. As protein: CATSRDLGRLAEQYF.

This clone was observed once. The V and J genes are TRBV19 and TRBJ2-5; weak D call: TRBD1 (6 bases). Trimming took off 6 bases at V and 2 bases at J, with 13 bases between the two ends. CDR1 is LNHDA, CDR2 SQIVND, per germline (reference sequence). The length of the CDR3 is 14 residues. The DNA for the CDR3 is TGTGCCAGTAGGAACACCGGACAGCAAGAGACCCAGTACTTC. It yields the protein CASRNTGQQETQYF.

The chain links TRBV18 to TRBJ2-3; TRBD2 aligns across 8 bases. The V gene end was trimmed by 0 bases and the J gene end by 1 base; junction bases not matched to a gene: 3. In germline, CDR1 is KGHSH, CDR2 LQKENI. This CDR3 has 16 residues. The CDR3 region has the DNA TGTGCCAGCTCACCACCGAAACTAGCGGGCACAGATACGCAGTATTTT. This sequence encodes CASSPPKLAGTDTQYF. The complete variable domain, with remaining parts taken from reference TRBV18 and TRBJ2-3, reads NAGVMQNPRHLVRRRGQEARLRCSPMKGHSHVYWYRQLPEEGLKFMVYLQKENIIDESGMPKERFSAEFPKEGPSILRIQQVVRGDSAAYFCASSPPKLAGTDTQYFGPGTRLTVL.

This chain uses TRBV2 with TRBJ1-1, with a possible D match to TRBD1 (5 bases). The CDR3 is 13 residues long. Trimming removed 2 bases at V and 4 bases at J, with 8 bases between. CDR1 and CDR2 from the germline V gene are SNHLY and FYNNEI. CDR3 in amino acids: CASSEQGPTEAFF. CDR3 DNA: TGTGCCAGCAGTGAACAGGGACCCACTGAAGCTTTCTTT.

The chain employs TRBV9 and TRBJ2-1; 10 bases match TRBD2. From germline, CDR1 is SGDLS and CDR2 YYNGEE. This CDR3 region has 18 residues. V lost 1 base, J lost 4 bases, and 11 bases stayed unmatched. CDR3 in amino acids: CASSVSLSGTSVYNEQFF. In DNA form, the CDR3 reads TGTGCCAGCAGCGTATCTCTTTCGGGGACTAGCGTTTACAATGAGCAGTTCTTC. The full variable domain, completed using reference TRBV9 and TRBJ2-1, is DSGVTQTPKHLITATGQRVTLRCSPRSGDLSVYWYQQSLDQGLQFLIQYYNGEERAKGNILERFSAQQFPDLHSELNLSSLELGDSALYFCASSVSLSGTSVYNEQFFGPGTRLTVL.

The rearrangement joins TRBV7-3 to TRBJ2-1; TRBD2 matches 10 bases. This CDR3 comprises 16 residues. V shed 4 bases, J shed 0 bases, and the junction held 3 bases outside the gene matches. Germline V gives CDR1 SGHTA, CDR2 FQGTGA. CDR3 nucleotide sequence: TGTGCCAGCAGCTCAAGCGGGGGGGCCTCCTACAATGAGCAGTTCTTC. This codes for CASSSSGGASYNEQFF.

The chain joins TRBV6-6 to TRBJ1-3; no clear D. The V gene's germline CDR1 is MNHNY and CDR2 SVGAGI (reference sequence). The V gene lost 2 bases and the J gene lost 2 bases, with 7 bases spanning the gap. This CDR3 is built from 14 residues. The CDR3 sequence: CASSYPSAGNTIYF. DNA of the CDR3: TGTGCCAGCAGTTACCCATCCGCTGGAAACACCATATATTTT.

The CDR3 sequence: CASSPKQGEEAFF. CDR3 DNA sequence: TGTGCCAGCTCACCAAAGCAGGGAGAGGAAGCTTTCTTT. The chain links TRBV18 to TRBJ1-1; D is possibly TRBD1 (5 bases). The CDR3 is 13 amino acids. Germline loops: CDR1 KGHSH, CDR2 LQKENI. Between the trimmed V and J ends, which lost 2 bases and 8 bases, there was a span of 12 bases. The full variable domain, rest sourced from reference TRBV18 and TRBJ1-1, is NAGVMQNPRHLVRRRGQEARLRCSPMKGHSHVYWYRQLPEEGLKFMVYLQKENIIDESGMPKERFSAEFPKEGPSILRIQQVVRGDSAAYFCASSPKQGEEAFFGQGTRLTVV.

The chain couples TRBV7-6 to TRBJ2-1; 9 bases align to TRBD1. The CDR3 has 16 amino acids. V dropped 8 bases and J dropped 0; count of bases not matched to a gene: 8. Germline assignment: CDR1 SGHVS and CDR2 FNYEAQ. CDR3 loop: CASDRDRGSSYNEQFF. CDR3 bases: TGTGCCAGCGACCGCGACAGGGGGAGCTCCTACAATGAGCAGTTCTTC.

The chain combines TRBV4-1 with TRBJ2-7; 14 bases line up with TRBD2. After removal of 4 bases from V and 0 bases from J, the junction contained 8 bases not matched to a gene. The CDR3 consists of 18 residues. Looked up from germline, CDR1 is MGHRA and CDR2 is YSYEKL. CDR3: CASSPRLAGGVSSYEQYF. CDR3 nucleotides: TGCGCCAGCAGCCCACGACTAGCGGGGGGGGTAAGCTCCTACGAGCAGTACTTC.

The gene calls are TRBV6-5 and TRBJ1-6; no firm D call. The CDR3 is 16 amino acids. V lost 1 base to trimming and J lost 10 bases, with 17 bases between them. Germline CDR1 MNHEY, CDR2 SVGAGI. The CDR3 sequence: CASSYLTVGRSSPLHF. In nucleotides, the CDR3 is TGTGCCAGCAGTTACTTGACCGTTGGACGGTCATCACCCCTCCACTTT.

The chain has TRBV25-1 and TRBJ1-2; D unclear. CDR1 and CDR2 (germline): MGHDK, SYGVNS. CDR3 length equals 15 residues. V lost 2 bases, J lost 6 bases, and 16 bases lay in between. Here the CDR3 reads CASSEPGSKYHGYTF. The CDR3 DNA is TGTGCCAGCAGTGAACCCGGGTCGAAATACCATGGCTACACCTTC.

The V call is TRBV19, the J call TRBJ2-1, with D tentatively TRBD1 (6 bases). Germline CDR1 is LNHDA and CDR2 is SQIVND (reference sequence). This CDR3 region has 16 residues. Trimming cost V 3 bases and J 2 bases, with 14 bases left between them. CDR3 sequence reads: CASSMGAAGAYNEQFF. In DNA, the CDR3 is TGTGCCAGTAGTATGGGAGCGGCAGGGGCCTACAATGAGCAGTTCTTC. The full variable domain, in which reference TRBV19 and TRBJ2-1 provide the parts outside the CDR3, is DGGITQSPKYLFRKEGQNVTLSCEQNLNHDAMYWYRQDPGQGLRLIYYSQIVNDFQKGDIAEGYSVSREKKESFPLTVTSAQKNPTAFYLCASSMGAAGAYNEQFFGPGTRLTVL.

V gene TRBV6-5 combines with J gene TRBJ1-2; D perhaps matches TRBD1 (6 bases). This CDR3 has 12 amino acids. Per the germline V gene, CDR1 is MNHEY and CDR2 is SVGAGI. V gave up 7 bases and J gave up 7 bases, with 13 bases separating them. This CDR3 is CASTEGGSGYTF. CDR3 DNA sequence: TGTGCCAGCACCGAGGGGGGTTCTGGCTACACCTTC.

This clone was observed a single time. The rearrangement joins TRBV5-1 to TRBJ2-3; possibly TRBD1 for D (5 bases). The CDR3 runs 15 residues. Germline V CDR1 and CDR2: SGHRS, YFSETQ. V was clipped by 1 base and J by 4 bases, with 13 bases between them. CDR3 protein: CASSLQGSQADTQYF. CDR3 in DNA: TGCGCCAGCAGCTTGCAGGGCTCGCAAGCAGATACGCAGTATTTT.

The genes are TRBV7-2 and TRBJ2-3; D call uncertain. Trimming took off 3 bases at V and 2 bases at J, with 9 bases between the two ends. The germline gives CDR1 SGHTA, CDR2 FQGNSA. The CDR3 sequence is 14 residues long. CDR3 sequence (DNA): TGTGCCAGCAGCTTCCAACCCTCCACAGATACGCAGTATTTT. It yields the protein CASSFQPSTDTQYF.

V is TRBV5-1 and J is TRBJ2-5; 8 nucleotides align to TRBD2. Germline CDR1 is SGHRS and CDR2 is YFSETQ. Trimming at V came to 5 bases and at J to 1 base, leaving 10 bases not matched to a gene. The CDR3 has 16 amino acids. The CDR3 nucleotides read TGCGCCAGCAGTCGAACTGTGCGGGAGGTCCAAGAGACCCAGTACTTC. Translated, it gives CASSRTVREVQETQYF. Combining the CDR3 with reference TRBV5-1 and TRBJ2-5 gives the whole variable domain KAGVTQTPRYLIKTRGQQVTLSCSPISGHRSVSWYQQTPGQGLQFLFEYFSETQRNKGNFPGRFSGRQFSNSRSEMNVSTLELGDSALYLCASSRTVREVQETQYFGPGTRLLVL.

The genes are TRBV5-8 and TRBJ1-5; no firm D call. Trimming cost V 2 bases and J 0 bases, with 15 bases left between them. Germline CDR1 reads SGHTS; CDR2 reads YDEGEE. This CDR3 has 17 amino acids. CDR3 protein: CASSFGISTDSNQPQHF. CDR3 DNA sequence: TGTGCCAGCAGCTTTGGGATCTCCACTGATAGCAATCAGCCCCAGCATTTT.

The rearrangement joins TRBV5-1 to TRBJ2-1; 9 bases are a match to TRBD2. Germline V gene sequence: CDR1 SGHRS, CDR2 YFSETQ. Losses at the gene ends were 7 bases for V and 7 bases for J; bases not matched to a gene: 9. The CDR3 runs to 14 residues. CDR3 in DNA: TGCGCCAGCTACAGCGGGGGGATTGTAAATGAGCAGTTCTTC. As protein: CASYSGGIVNEQFF.

CDR3 bases: TGTGCCTGGAGTACCCTACAATGGGGGCCCCAGGCTTTCTTT. Its translation is CAWSTLQWGPQAFF. V gene TRBV30 combines with J gene TRBJ1-1, with D possibly TRBD1 on 6 matching bases. This CDR3 region has 14 residues. Germline CDR1 reads GTSNPN; CDR2 reads SVGIG (reference sequence). Trimming removed 2 bases from V and 11 bases from J, with 21 bases in between.

The J gene is TRBJ2-1, the V gene TRBV25-1, with D perhaps matching TRBD2 (6 bases). V was shortened by 5 bases and J by 6 bases, with 14 bases between the two germline ends. The CDR3 length is 14 residues. Germline V CDR1 and CDR2: MGHDK, SYGVNS. The CDR3 here is CASSHTLALNEQFF. The CDR3 nucleotides are TGTGCCAGCAGTCACACGCTAGCGCTCAATGAGCAGTTCTTC.

This chain links TRBV10-3 with TRBJ1-2; possible D gene TRBD1, 5 bases. This CDR3 contains 12 residues. Trimming took off 10 bases at V and 6 bases at J, with 15 bases between the two ends. Germline-derived CDR1 and CDR2 are ENHRY and SYGVKD. DNA for the CDR3: TGTGCCACCGCGACAGTGGGAGATGGCTACACCTTC. Protein product: CATATVGDGYTF.

CDR3 in amino acids: CASSVGASGEQETQYF. The DNA for the CDR3 is TGTGCCAGCAGCGTAGGGGCTAGCGGGGAGCAAGAGACCCAGTACTTC. The gene calls are TRBV9 and TRBJ2-5; TRBD2 agrees at 9 bases. V lost 0 bases, J lost 2 bases, and 5 bases stayed unmatched. Germline V CDR1 and CDR2: SGDLS, YYNGEE. CDR3 length: 16 residues. Full variable domain (outside the CDR3, taken from reference TRBV9 and TRBJ2-5): DSGVTQTPKHLITATGQRVTLRCSPRSGDLSVYWYQQSLDQGLQFLIQYYNGEERAKGNILERFSAQQFPDLHSELNLSSLELGDSALYFCASSVGASGEQETQYFGPGTRLLVL.

V gene TRBV6-1 combines with J gene TRBJ2-1; 9 bases are a match to TRBD1. Germline-derived CDR1 and CDR2 are MNHNS and SASEGT. The CDR3 has 15 amino acids. J gave up 7 bases and V 7 bases, and 11 bases lay outside the gene matches. CDR3 sequence: CASKAGQGLGNEQFF. The CDR3 DNA reads as TGTGCCAGCAAAGCGGGACAGGGCCTGGGTAATGAGCAGTTCTTC.